The entry that follows covers one TCR beta chain sequence. This specimen belongs to a study of blood T cell repertoires in COVID-19. Background on the study: Some COVID-19 samples were acute and others convalescent; all came from the United States, Italy and Spain. Sources were T cells, B-cell-depleted T cells, or PBMCs; the material itself was cDNA or gDNA.

CDR3 length equals 12 residues. Looked up from germline, CDR1 is SGHNT and CDR2 is YYREEE (reference sequence). V dropped 1 base and J dropped 5 bases, with 6 bases sitting between them. As handled by the study authors: For nucleated cells, counts were estimated from reference gene primer amplification. Only in-frame clones appear in the TCRdb table, and some are missing; sequencing was by immunoSEQ multiplex PCR. The V and J calls and clone size were taken over from that table, and D and trimming were inferred from the DNA. The table shows roughly 260,000 clones, with 90% occurring only once. Input material: peripheral blood. The chain uses TRBV5-4 and TRBJ2-5; D is undetermined. This receptor was identified in a woman aged 40 to 50 with acute or convalescent COVID-19. For the CDR3, the DNA is TGTGCCAGCAGCTTGTTTCGGGAGACCCAGTACTTC. Protein product: CASSLFRETQYF. Looking up the rest from reference TRBV5-4 and TRBJ2-5 gives the full variable domain: ETGVTQSPTHLIKTRGQQVTLRCSSQSGHNTVSWYQQALGQGPQFIFQYYREEENGRGNFPPRFSGLQFPNYSSELNVNALELDDSALYLCASSLFRETQYFGPGTRLLVL.